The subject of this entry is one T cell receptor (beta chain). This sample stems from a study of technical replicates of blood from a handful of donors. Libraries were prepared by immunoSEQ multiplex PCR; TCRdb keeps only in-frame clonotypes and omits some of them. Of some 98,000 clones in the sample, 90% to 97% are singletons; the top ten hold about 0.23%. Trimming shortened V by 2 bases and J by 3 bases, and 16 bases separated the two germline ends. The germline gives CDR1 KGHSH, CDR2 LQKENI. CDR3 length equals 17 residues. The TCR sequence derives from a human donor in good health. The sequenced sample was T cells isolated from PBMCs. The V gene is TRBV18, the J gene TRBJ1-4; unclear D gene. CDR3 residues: CASSPSSLAGPNEKLFF. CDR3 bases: TGTGCCAGCTCACCATCATCGCTGGCGGGTCCTAATGAAAAACTGTTTTTT.